The entry below gives a single TCR beta chain sequence along with its context. The antigen is unknown. Libraries were prepared by immunoSEQ multiplex PCR; TCRdb keeps only in-frame clonotypes and omits some of them. The sample includes 65,000 to 85,000 clones, approximately 91% of them seen just once. The record originates from a study of T cell responses to AZD1222 COVID-19 vaccine. Study results and limitations: Vaccine-associated CD4 TCRs ranged over spike, dominating at 160-218 and 743-854.

This CDR3 spans 16 amino acids. The germline V gene encodes CDR1 MNHNS and CDR2 SASEGT. Trimming stripped 3 bases from V and 0 bases from J, with 12 bases between. This material consisted of peripheral blood, taken on day 0 of AZD1222 vaccination. This chain uses TRBV6-1 with TRBJ1-3; no clear D gene. This receptor was taken from an adult in good health. CDR3 DNA: TGTGCCAGCAGTGACGGGAGTGGCGCCTCTGGAAACACCATATATTTT. Encoded protein: CASSDGSGASGNTIYF.